Shown below are 2 T cell receptor beta chains from a single sample sequenced in a study of Graves' ophthalmopathy and Graves' hyperthyroidism. The authors amplified TCR beta CDR3 regions from RNA transcripts. First-round RT-PCR relied on HTBI primers, and a second-round multiplex PCR came next. TCRdb itself ran the multiplex PCR reads through MiXCR, one entry per CDR3 protein. The sample holds some 170,000 distinct CDR3 sequences, 35% to 45% seen once. The sample consisted of peripheral blood. The receptor set was obtained from a man aged 30-40 years with Graves' ophthalmopathy.

This clonotype was seen repeatedly, ten times or more. This chain connects TRBV7-3 to TRBJ1-1, with 7 bases that match TRBD1. The CDR3 spans 13 residues. After removal of 5 bases from V and 4 bases from J, the junction contained 4 bases not matched to a gene. The V gene's germline CDR1 is SGHTA and CDR2 FQGTGA. The DNA for the CDR3 is TGTGCCAGCAGCCTTGACAGGGCCACTGAAGCTTTCTTT. Encoded protein: CASSLDRATEAFF.

V gene TRBV6-1 combines with J gene TRBJ1-5; 7 positions match TRBD1. The V and J ends lost 6 bases and 5 bases, in that order; junction bases with no gene match: 4. CDR3 size: 13 residues. Germline values: CDR1 MNHNS, CDR2 SASEGT. The CDR3 sequence: CASRGQVDQPQHF. CDR3 bases: TGTGCCAGCAGAGGACAGGTCGATCAGCCCCAGCATTTT.